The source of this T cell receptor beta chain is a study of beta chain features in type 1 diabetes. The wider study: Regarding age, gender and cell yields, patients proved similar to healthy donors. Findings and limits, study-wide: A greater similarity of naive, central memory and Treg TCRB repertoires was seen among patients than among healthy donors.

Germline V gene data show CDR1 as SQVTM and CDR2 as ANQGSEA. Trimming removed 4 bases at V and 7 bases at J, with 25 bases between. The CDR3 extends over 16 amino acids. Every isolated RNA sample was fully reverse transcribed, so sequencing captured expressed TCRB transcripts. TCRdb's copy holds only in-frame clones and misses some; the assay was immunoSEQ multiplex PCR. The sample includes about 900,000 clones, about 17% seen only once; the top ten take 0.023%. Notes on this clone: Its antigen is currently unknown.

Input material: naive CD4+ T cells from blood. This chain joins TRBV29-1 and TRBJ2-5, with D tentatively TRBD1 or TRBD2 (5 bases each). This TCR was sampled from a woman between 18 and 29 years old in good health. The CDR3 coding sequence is TGCAGCGTTGGGGACGGGCTCGTGGGCCGCCGTAGGACCCAGTACTTC. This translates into CSVGDGLVGRRRTQYF.